Below are 2 T cell receptor beta chains sequenced from a single sample in a study of regulatory T cells in long-lasting Graves disease. Time point reported: newly diagnosed GD, antithyroid drugs for less than 3 months. There was RNA extracted from PBMCs, and the TCR library was made from it. iRepertoire HTBI primers and Arm-PCR of CDR3 regions built TCR beta libraries. From the multiplex PCR reads, TCRdb called clonotypes with MiXCR, one entry per CDR3 protein. This table holds about 320,000 distinct CDR3 sequences, roughly 18% found once. The sample was peripheral blood mononuclear cells (PBMCs), taken at new diagnosis, from a patient treated with antithyroid drugs. Receptor source: a female donor with Graves disease.

The chain has TRBV5-1 and TRBJ2-2, with 8 bases matching TRBD1. Germline V CDR1 and CDR2: SGHRS, YFSETQ. The CDR3 has 14 residues. Unmatched junction bases numbered 6, after V lost 4 bases and J lost 7 bases. CDR3 protein: CASSIRGPDGELFF. The CDR3 DNA is TGCGCCAGCAGCATCAGGGGGCCGGACGGGGAGCTGTTTTTT.

In this sample, this clonotype turned up many times. V and J are TRBV27 and TRBJ1-5; D is unclear. This CDR3 region has 13 residues. The ends were cut back, 3 bases at V and 7 bases at J, with 10 bases in the middle. The V gene's germline CDR1 is MNHEY and CDR2 SMNVEV (reference sequence). DNA for the CDR3: TGTGCCAGCAGTTTCGAAATAGGCCAGCCCCAGCATTTT. It codes for CASSFEIGQPQHF.